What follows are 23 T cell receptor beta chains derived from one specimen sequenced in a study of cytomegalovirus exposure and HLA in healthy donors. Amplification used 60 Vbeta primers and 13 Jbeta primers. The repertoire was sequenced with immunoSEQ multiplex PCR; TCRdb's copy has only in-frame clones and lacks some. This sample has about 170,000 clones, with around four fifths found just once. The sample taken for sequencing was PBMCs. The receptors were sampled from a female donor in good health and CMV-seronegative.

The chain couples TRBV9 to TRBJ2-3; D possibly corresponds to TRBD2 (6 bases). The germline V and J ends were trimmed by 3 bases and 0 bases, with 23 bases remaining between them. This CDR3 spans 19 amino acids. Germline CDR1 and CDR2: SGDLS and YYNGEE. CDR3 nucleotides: TGTGCCAGCAGCGAACTCCCATCGGATTCCGGGACTAGCACAGATACGCAGTATTTT. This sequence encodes CASSELPSDSGTSTDTQYF. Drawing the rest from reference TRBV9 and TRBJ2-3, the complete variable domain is DSGVTQTPKHLITATGQRVTLRCSPRSGDLSVYWYQQSLDQGLQFLIQYYNGEERAKGNILERFSAQQFPDLHSELNLSSLELGDSALYFCASSELPSDSGTSTDTQYFGPGTRLTVL.

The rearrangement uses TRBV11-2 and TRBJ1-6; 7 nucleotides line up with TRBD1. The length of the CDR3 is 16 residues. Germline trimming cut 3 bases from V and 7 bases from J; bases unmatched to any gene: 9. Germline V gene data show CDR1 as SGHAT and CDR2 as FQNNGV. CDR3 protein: CASSFSLGTVNSPLHF. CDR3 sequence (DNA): TGTGCCAGCAGCTTTTCTTTGGGGACAGTCAATTCACCCCTCCACTTT.

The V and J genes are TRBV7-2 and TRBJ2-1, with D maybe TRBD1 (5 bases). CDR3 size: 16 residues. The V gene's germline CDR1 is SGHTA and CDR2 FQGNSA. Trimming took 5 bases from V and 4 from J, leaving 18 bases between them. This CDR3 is CASSNIPGLLYNEQFF. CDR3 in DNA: TGTGCCAGCAGCAACATCCCAGGGCTACTGTACAATGAGCAGTTCTTC.

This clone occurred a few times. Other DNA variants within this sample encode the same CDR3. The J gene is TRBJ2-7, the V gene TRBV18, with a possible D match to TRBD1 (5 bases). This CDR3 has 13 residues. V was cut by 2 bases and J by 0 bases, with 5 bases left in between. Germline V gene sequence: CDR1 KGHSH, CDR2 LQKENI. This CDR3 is CASSPGASYEQYF. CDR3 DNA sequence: TGTGCCAGCTCACCAGGGGCCTCCTACGAGCAGTACTTC.

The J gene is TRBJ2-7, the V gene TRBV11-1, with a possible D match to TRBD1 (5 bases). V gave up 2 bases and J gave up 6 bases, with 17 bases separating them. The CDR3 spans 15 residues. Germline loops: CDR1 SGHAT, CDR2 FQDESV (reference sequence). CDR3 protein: CASSLLPGKTVEQYF. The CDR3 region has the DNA TGTGCCAGCAGCTTATTGCCAGGGAAGACTGTCGAGCAGTACTTC.

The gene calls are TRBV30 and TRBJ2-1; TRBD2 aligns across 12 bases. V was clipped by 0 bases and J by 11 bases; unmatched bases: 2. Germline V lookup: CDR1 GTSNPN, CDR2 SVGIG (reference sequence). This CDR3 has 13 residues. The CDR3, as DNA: TGTGCCTGGAGTGTACTAGCGGGGGGCCAGCAGTTCTTC. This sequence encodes CAWSVLAGGQQFF.

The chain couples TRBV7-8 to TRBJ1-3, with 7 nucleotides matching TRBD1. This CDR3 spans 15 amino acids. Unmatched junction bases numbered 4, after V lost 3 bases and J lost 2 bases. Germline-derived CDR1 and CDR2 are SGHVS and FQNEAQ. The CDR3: CASSLTGFTGNTIYF. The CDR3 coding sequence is TGTGCCAGCAGCTTGACAGGGTTTACTGGAAACACCATATATTTT.

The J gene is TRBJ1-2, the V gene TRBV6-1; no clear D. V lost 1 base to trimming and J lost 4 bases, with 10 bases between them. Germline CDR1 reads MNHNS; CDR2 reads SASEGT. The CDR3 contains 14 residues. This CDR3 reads CASSEGPITYGYTF. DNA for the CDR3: TGTGCCAGCAGTGAAGGGCCGATCACCTATGGCTACACCTTC.

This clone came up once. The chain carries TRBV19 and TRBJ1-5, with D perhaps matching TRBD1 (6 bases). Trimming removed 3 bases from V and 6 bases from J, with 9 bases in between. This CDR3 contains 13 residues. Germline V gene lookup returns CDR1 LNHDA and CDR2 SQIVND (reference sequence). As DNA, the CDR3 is TGTGCCAGTAGTATTAGGGGGGGTCAGCCCCAGCATTTT. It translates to CASSIRGGQPQHF.

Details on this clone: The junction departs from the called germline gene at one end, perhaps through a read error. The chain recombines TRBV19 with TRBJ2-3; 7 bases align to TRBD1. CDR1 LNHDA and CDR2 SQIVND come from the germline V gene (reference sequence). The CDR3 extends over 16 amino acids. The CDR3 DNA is TGTGCCAGTAGTCCCCAACGACAGGGCGGCACAGATACGCAATATTTT. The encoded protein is CASSPQRQGGTDTQYF.

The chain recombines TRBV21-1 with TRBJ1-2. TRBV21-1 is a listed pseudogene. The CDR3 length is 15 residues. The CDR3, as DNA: TGTGCCAGCAGCAAAGAGGACTCAGCTAACTATGGCTACACCTTC. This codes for CASSKEDSANYGYTF.

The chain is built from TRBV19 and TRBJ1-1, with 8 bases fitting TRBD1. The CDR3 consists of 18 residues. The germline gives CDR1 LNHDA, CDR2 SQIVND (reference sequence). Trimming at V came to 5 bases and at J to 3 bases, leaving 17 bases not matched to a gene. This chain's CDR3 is CASSFPPGQDFWDTEAFF. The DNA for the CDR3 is TGTGCCAGTAGTTTTCCTCCGGGACAGGACTTCTGGGACACTGAAGCTTTCTTT.

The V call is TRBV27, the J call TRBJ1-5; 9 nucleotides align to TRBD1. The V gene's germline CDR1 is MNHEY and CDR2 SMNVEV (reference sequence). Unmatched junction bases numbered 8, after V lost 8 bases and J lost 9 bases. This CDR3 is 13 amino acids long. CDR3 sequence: CASGTGTTLPQHF. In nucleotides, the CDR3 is TGTGCCAGCGGGACAGGGACGACTTTGCCCCAGCATTTT.

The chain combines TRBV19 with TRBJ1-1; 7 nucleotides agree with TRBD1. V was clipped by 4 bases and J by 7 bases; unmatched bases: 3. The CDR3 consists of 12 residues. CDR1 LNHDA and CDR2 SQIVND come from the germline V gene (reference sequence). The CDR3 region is CASSTWTGEAFF. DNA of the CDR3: TGTGCCAGTAGTACATGGACAGGTGAAGCTTTCTTT.

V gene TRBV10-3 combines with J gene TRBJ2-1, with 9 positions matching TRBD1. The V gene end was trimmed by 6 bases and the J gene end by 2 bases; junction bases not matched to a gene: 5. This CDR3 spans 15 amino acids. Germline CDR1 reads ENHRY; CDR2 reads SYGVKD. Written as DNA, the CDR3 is TGTGCCATCAGCCTAGGACAGGGGCCCTACAATGAGCAGTTCTTC. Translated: CAISLGQGPYNEQFF.

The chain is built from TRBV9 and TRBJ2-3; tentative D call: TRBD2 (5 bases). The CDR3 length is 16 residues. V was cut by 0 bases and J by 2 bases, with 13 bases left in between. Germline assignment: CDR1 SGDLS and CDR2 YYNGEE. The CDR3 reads CASSVVAAVSTDTQYF. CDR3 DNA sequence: TGTGCCAGCAGCGTAGTGGCAGCGGTGTCCACAGATACGCAGTATTTT.

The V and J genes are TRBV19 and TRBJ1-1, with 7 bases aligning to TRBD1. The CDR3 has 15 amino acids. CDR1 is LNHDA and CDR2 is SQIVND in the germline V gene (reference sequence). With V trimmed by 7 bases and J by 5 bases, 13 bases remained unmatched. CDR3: CASKVQVAGGTEAFF. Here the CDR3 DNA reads TGTGCCAGTAAGGTTCAAGTGGCAGGGGGGACTGAAGCTTTCTTT.

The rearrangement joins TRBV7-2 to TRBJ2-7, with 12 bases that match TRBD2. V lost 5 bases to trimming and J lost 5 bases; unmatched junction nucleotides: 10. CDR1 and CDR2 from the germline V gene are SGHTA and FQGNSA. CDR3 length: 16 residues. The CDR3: CASSPTLAGGPNEQYF. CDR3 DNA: TGTGCCAGCAGCCCCACCCTAGCGGGGGGGCCGAACGAGCAGTACTTC.

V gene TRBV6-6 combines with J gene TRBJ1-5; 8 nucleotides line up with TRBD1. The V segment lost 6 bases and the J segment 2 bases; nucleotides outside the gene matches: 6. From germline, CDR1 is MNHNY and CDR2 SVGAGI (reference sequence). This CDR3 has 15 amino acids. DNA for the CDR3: TGTGCCAGCAGCCCCAAGACAGGGGGCAATCAGCCCCAGCATTTT. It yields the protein CASSPKTGGNQPQHF.

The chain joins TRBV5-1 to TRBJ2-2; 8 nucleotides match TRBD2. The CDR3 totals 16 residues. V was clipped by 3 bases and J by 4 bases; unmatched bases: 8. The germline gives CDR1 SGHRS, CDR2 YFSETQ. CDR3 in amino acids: CASSWAPRGGTGELFF. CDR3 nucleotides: TGCGCCAGCAGCTGGGCTCCCCGGGGGGGCACCGGGGAGCTGTTTTTT.

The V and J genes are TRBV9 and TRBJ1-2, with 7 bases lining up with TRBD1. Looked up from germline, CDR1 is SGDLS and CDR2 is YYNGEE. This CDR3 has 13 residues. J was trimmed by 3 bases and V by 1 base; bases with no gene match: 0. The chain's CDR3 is CASSVQGDYGYTF. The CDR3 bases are TGTGCCAGCAGCGTACAGGGGGACTATGGCTACACCTTC.

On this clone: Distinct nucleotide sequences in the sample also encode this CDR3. CDR3 region: CASSLGQGNSPLHF. CDR3 bases: TGCGCCAGCAGCTTGGGGCAGGGGAATTCACCCCTCCACTTT. The gene calls are TRBV5-1 and TRBJ1-6, with D perhaps matching TRBD1 (6 bases). This CDR3 is 14 amino acids long. Germline V gives CDR1 SGHRS, CDR2 YFSETQ. Trimming stripped 0 bases from V and 7 bases from J, with 8 bases between.

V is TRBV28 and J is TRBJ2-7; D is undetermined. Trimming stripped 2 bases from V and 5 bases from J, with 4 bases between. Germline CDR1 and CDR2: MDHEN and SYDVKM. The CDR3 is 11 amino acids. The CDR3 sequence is CASSLLDEQYF. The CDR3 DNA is TGTGCCAGCAGTTTACTTGACGAGCAGTACTTC.